The 29 T cell receptor beta chains below were found in one sample sequenced in a study of blood T cell repertoires in COVID-19. Method: immunoSEQ multiplex PCR; TCRdb's copy keeps in-frame clones and lacks some. The data contain about 190,000 clones, approximately 88% of them seen just once; the ten biggest clones take up 3% to 3.5%. Sequencing was performed on PBMCs or T cells enriched from blood (not recorded which). These receptors all come from a woman under 40 who had recovered from COVID-19.

This clone has just one count. V usage is TRBV27 and J usage is TRBJ1-1; 11 bases match TRBD1. After removal of 3 bases from V and 10 bases from J, the junction contained 7 bases not matched to a gene. This CDR3 has 14 amino acids. Per the germline V gene, CDR1 is MNHEY and CDR2 is SMNVEV (reference sequence). The CDR3 is CASSLFGTGGIAFF. The CDR3 nucleotides read TGTGCCAGCAGTTTGTTTGGGACAGGGGGTATAGCTTTCTTT.

V is TRBV3-1 (or the pseudogene TRBV3-2) and J is TRBJ1-3; D gene uncertain. The length of the CDR3 is 15 residues. Trimming took off 0 bases at V and 3 bases at J, with 9 bases between the two ends. Germline V CDR1 and CDR2: LGHDT, YNNKEL (reference sequence). The CDR3 loop reads CASSQDGGFGNTIYF. The DNA of the CDR3 is TGTGCCAGCAGCCAAGACGGAGGGTTTGGAAACACCATATATTTT.

The rearrangement joins TRBV6-5 to TRBJ2-7; TRBD2 is a possible D gene (6 bases). The CDR3 runs 13 residues. V lost 5 bases and J lost 7, with 15 bases in between. CDR1 is MNHEY and CDR2 is SVGAGI in the germline V gene. The CDR3 DNA reads as TGTGCCAGCAGTAAGGCTCCCGCGGGGGAGCAGTACTTC. It codes for CASSKAPAGEQYF.

This chain links TRBV7-8 with TRBJ2-5; TRBD2 might be the D (5 bases). CDR1 SGHVS and CDR2 FQNEAQ come from the germline V gene. V was clipped by 4 bases and J by 1 base, with 16 bases between them. This CDR3 spans 16 amino acids. The CDR3 region has the DNA TGTGCCAGCAGCTCCACCTTTTCCGGGATCCAAGAGACCCAGTACTTC. Residues: CASSSTFSGIQETQYF.

The V and J genes are TRBV20-1 and TRBJ1-3; possible D gene TRBD1, 6 bases. V was cut by 3 bases and J by 1 base, with 19 bases left in between. In germline, CDR1 is DFQATT, CDR2 SNEGSKA (reference sequence). The CDR3 extends over 17 amino acids. The CDR3 bases are TGCAGTGCTAGTAGCCAGTATCGGGGGGCTTCTGGAAACACCATATATTTT. This translates into CSASSQYRGASGNTIYF.

This clone has just one count. The chain joins TRBV19 to TRBJ1-1; no clear D gene. Germline values: CDR1 LNHDA, CDR2 SQIVND (reference sequence). V was trimmed by 2 bases and J by 5 bases, leaving 21 bases between them. The CDR3 spans 17 residues. For the CDR3, the DNA is TGTGCCAGTAGTATACCGCTTCTCGGCAGGTCGCTGACTGAAGCTTTCTTT. It specifies CASSIPLLGRSLTEAFF.

The chain links TRBV27 to TRBJ2-3, with D maybe TRBD2 (7 bases). Germline loops: CDR1 MNHEY, CDR2 SMNVEV (reference sequence). This CDR3 comprises 15 residues. Trimming cost V 3 bases and J 4 bases, with 14 bases left between them. The DNA for the CDR3 is TGTGCCAGCAGTTTGGGCGGGGGCCCCTCAGATACGCAGTATTTT. It is translated as CASSLGGGPSDTQYF.

J is TRBJ1-2 and V is TRBV14; TRBD1 might be the D (6 bases). V lost 2 bases, J lost 4 bases, and 11 bases lay in between. Per germline, CDR1 SGHDN and CDR2 FVKESK. The CDR3 spans 14 residues. The CDR3 DNA reads TGTGCCAGCAGCCAAAGGGACACCATCTATGGCTACACCTTC. Protein: CASSQRDTIYGYTF.

The chain is built from TRBV27 and TRBJ1-6; TRBD1 matches 10 bases. The germline CDR1 and CDR2 sequences are MNHEY and SMNVEV (reference sequence). There are 14 residues in the CDR3. V lost 5 bases, J lost 8 bases, and 3 bases stayed unmatched. In nucleotides, the CDR3 is TGTGCCAGCAGTGACAGGGGGCGGGATTCACCCCTCCACTTT. Translating gives CASSDRGRDSPLHF.

The chain is built from TRBV28 and TRBJ1-2, with TRBD1 identical over 8 bases. The CDR3 totals 14 residues. Germline CDR1 is MDHEN and CDR2 is SYDVKM. Trimming removed 4 bases from V and 8 bases from J; junction bases left unmatched: 9. The CDR3 DNA follows: TGTGCCAGCAGTTCGTCAGGGGGCGGCCGAGGCTACACCTTC. Its protein product is CASSSSGGGRGYTF.

This clone was seen a single time. V usage is TRBV5-6 and J usage is TRBJ1-2; 7 positions match TRBD1. With V trimmed by 4 bases and J by 6 bases, 12 bases remained unmatched. Germline assignment: CDR1 SGHDT and CDR2 YYEEEE. The length of the CDR3 is 15 residues. CDR3 loop: CASSMGQLLNDGYTF. CDR3 sequence (DNA): TGTGCCAGCAGCATGGGACAGCTCCTTAATGATGGCTACACCTTC.

The chain combines TRBV11-2 with TRBJ1-1; maybe TRBD1 (5 bases). This CDR3 is built from 13 residues. The V and J ends lost 4 bases and 1 base respectively, with 7 bases between them. CDR1 SGHAT and CDR2 FQNNGV come from the germline V gene. The DNA for the CDR3 is TGTGCCAGCAGCTCCACAGGGAACACTGAAGCTTTCTTT. This gives the protein CASSSTGNTEAFF.

The rearrangement links TRBV3-1 (or the pseudogene TRBV3-2) to TRBJ2-1, with TRBD2 matching 16 bases. Unmatched junction bases numbered 11, after V lost 1 base and J lost 2 bases. In germline, CDR1 is LGHDT, CDR2 YNNKEL (reference sequence). The CDR3 is 21 amino acids. CDR3 amino acids: CASSQVPGQGTSGGAYNEQFF. Here the CDR3 DNA reads TGTGCCAGCAGCCAAGTCCCAGGACAGGGGACTAGCGGGGGGGCCTACAATGAGCAGTTCTTC.

The V call is TRBV9, the J call TRBJ1-3; D remains ambiguous. Germline assignment: CDR1 SGDLS and CDR2 YYNGEE. Trimming took off 0 bases at V and 0 bases at J, with 10 bases between the two ends. The CDR3 loop spans 16 amino acids. CDR3 sequence: CASSVAWHPSGNTIYF. Written as DNA, the CDR3 is TGTGCCAGCAGCGTAGCTTGGCACCCCTCTGGAAACACCATATATTTT.

The chain employs TRBV5-1 and TRBJ2-7; 11 nucleotides match TRBD2. The trim removed 0 bases at V and 2 bases at J, leaving 4 bases unmatched. The CDR3 is 16 residues long. Germline values: CDR1 SGHRS, CDR2 YFSETQ. CDR3 DNA sequence: TGCGCCAGCAGCTTGGCCGGGACTAGCGGTACCTACGAGCAGTACTTC. As protein: CASSLAGTSGTYEQYF.

This clone was seen a single time. The CDR3 coding sequence is TGTGCCAGCAGCCAAGAAGGTATGGGTGCGGGTTTAACAGATACGCAGTATTTT. It encodes CASSQEGMGAGLTDTQYF. V usage is TRBV3-1 (or the pseudogene TRBV3-2) and J usage is TRBJ2-3; TRBD2 might be the D (5 bases). This CDR3 has 18 residues. V lost 0 bases and J lost 3, with 19 bases in between. The germline V gene has CDR1 LGHDT and CDR2 YNNKEL (reference sequence).

This rearrangement joins TRBV3-1 (or the pseudogene TRBV3-2) to TRBJ2-7, with D possibly TRBD1 on 5 matching bases. CDR3 size: 13 residues. Germline values: CDR1 LGHDT, CDR2 YNNKEL (reference sequence). V lost 4 bases and J 6 bases, leaving 13 bases between the germline ends. CDR3 sequence: CASSLVAGREQYV. The CDR3 nucleotides read TGTGCCAGCAGCCTAGTTGCAGGGCGCGAGCAGTACGTC.

V usage is TRBV28 and J usage is TRBJ2-1; D gene unclear. V dropped 3 bases and J dropped 7 bases, with 13 bases sitting between them. Germline CDR1 is MDHEN and CDR2 is SYDVKM. This CDR3 region has 14 residues. CDR3 sequence: CASSFWAGGNEQFF. CDR3 DNA: TGTGCCAGCAGTTTTTGGGCAGGTGGGAATGAGCAGTTCTTC.

V gene TRBV28 combines with J gene TRBJ1-2; possibly TRBD1 for D (6 bases). The CDR3 runs 13 residues. CDR1 and CDR2 (germline): MDHEN, SYDVKM. Between the trimmed V and J ends, which lost 6 bases and 2 bases, there was a span of 10 bases. CDR3 coding DNA: TGTGCCAGCAGACGGGACATGAACTATGGCTACACCTTC. Encoded protein: CASRRDMNYGYTF.

The chain links TRBV7-9 to TRBJ1-4; 7 nucleotides match TRBD1. V was clipped by 5 bases and J by 0 bases; unmatched bases: 6. The germline gives CDR1 SEHNR, CDR2 FQNEAQ (reference sequence). This CDR3 region has 16 residues. The CDR3 spells CASSRTGLTTNEKLFF. CDR3 nucleotides: TGTGCCAGCAGCCGGACAGGCCTCACAACTAATGAAAAACTGTTTTTT.

The chain couples TRBV9 to TRBJ2-3; tentatively, D is TRBD1 (5 bases). The CDR3 has 14 residues. The V and J ends lost 0 bases and 0 bases respectively, with 5 bases between them. Germline CDR1 SGDLS, CDR2 YYNGEE. CDR3 region: CASSVGQSTDTQYF. CDR3 DNA sequence: TGTGCCAGCAGCGTAGGACAGAGCACAGATACGCAGTATTTT.

This clone was recorded a few times. The rearrangement joins TRBV5-1 to TRBJ2-1; 7 bases map to TRBD2. The CDR3 totals 16 residues. With V trimmed by 0 bases and J by 2 bases, 5 bases remained unmatched. Per germline, CDR1 SGHRS and CDR2 YFSETQ. The chain's CDR3 is CASSLGTRETYNEQFF. In nucleotides, the CDR3 is TGCGCCAGCAGCTTGGGTACGCGGGAGACCTACAATGAGCAGTTCTTC.

Here the CDR3 DNA reads TGTGCCAGCAGCCAAGAAGTGGGGGCTGACACTGAAGCTTTCTTT. This encodes CASSQEVGADTEAFF. V and J are TRBV4-2 and TRBJ1-1; D is perhaps TRBD1 (6 bases). The CDR3 extends over 15 amino acids. V was trimmed by 0 bases and J by 3 bases, leaving 11 bases between them. Germline CDR1 is LGHNA and CDR2 is YNFKEQ.

The chain uses TRBV18 and TRBJ1-1; D remains ambiguous. The CDR3 is made up of 14 amino acids. V was pared by 1 base and J by 3 bases, with 9 bases between. CDR1 and CDR2 from the germline V gene are KGHSH and LQKENI. The CDR3 nucleotides are TGTGCCAGCTCACCACTTACCGGTTACACTGAAGCTTTCTTT. It translates to CASSPLTGYTEAFF.

On this clone itself: Germline is not matched at one junction end, which may reflect a read error. This CDR3 is CASSPRYGNTIYF. For the CDR3, the DNA is TGTGCTAGCAGCCCCCGGTACGGAAACACCATATATTTT. The chain combines TRBV12-3 or TRBV12-4 with TRBJ1-3, with unresolved D. This CDR3 is built from 13 residues.

This clone showed up just a few times. The V call is TRBV3-1 (or the pseudogene TRBV3-2), the J call TRBJ1-1; D not resolved. The CDR3 runs to 12 residues. Trimming cost V 6 bases and J 3 bases, with 8 bases left between them. Germline loops: CDR1 LGHDT, CDR2 YNNKEL (reference sequence). CDR3 coding DNA: TGTGCCAGCAGGTTCCGAGACACTGAAGCTTTCTTT. Encoded protein: CASRFRDTEAFF.

J is TRBJ2-1 and V is TRBV7-4; 8 bases agree with TRBD2. This CDR3 is built from 19 residues. V lost 1 base and J lost 3; bases outside the gene matches: 14. Germline values: CDR1 SGHVT, CDR2 SQSDAQ. This CDR3 is CASSLVLASGYAHYNEQFF. The CDR3 nucleotides are TGTGCCAGCAGCTTAGTATTAGCTAGCGGGTACGCGCACTACAATGAGCAGTTCTTC.

This clone was seen more than once but under ten times. The chain couples TRBV4-2 to TRBJ2-2, with TRBD2 identical over 11 bases. The length of the CDR3 is 19 residues. Trimming took 0 bases from V and 4 from J; bases not matched to a gene: 10. Per germline, CDR1 LGHNA and CDR2 YNFKEQ. The CDR3 sequence is CASSQDLLLAGGLTGELFF. CDR3 nucleotides: TGTGCCAGCAGCCAAGATCTTCTGCTAGCGGGAGGCCTCACCGGGGAGCTGTTTTTT.

The gene calls are TRBV7-3 and TRBJ2-5; 7 bases are a match to TRBD1. Germline V gives CDR1 SGHTA, CDR2 FQGTGA. V was clipped by 5 bases and J by 5 bases; unmatched bases: 11. CDR3 size: 15 residues. The CDR3 loop is CASSATNRGGETQYF. For the CDR3, the DNA is TGTGCCAGCAGCGCGACAAACAGGGGCGGGGAGACCCAGTACTTC. The full variable domain, rest sourced from reference TRBV7-3 and TRBJ2-5, is GAGVSQTPSNKVTEKGKYVELRCDPISGHTALYWYRQSLGQGPEFLIYFQGTGAADDSGLPNDRFFAVRPEGSVSTLKIQRTERGDSAVYLCASSATNRGGETQYFGPGTRLLVL.